The clone carrying this TCR beta chain was picked up many times. The sample belongs to a study of regulatory T cells in long-lasting Graves disease. Libraries of TCR beta came from iRepertoire HTBI primers plus Arm-PCR of CDR3 regions. TCRdb analysed the multiplex PCR reads with MiXCR anew, one entry per CDR3 protein. The repertoire includes about 560,000 distinct CDR3 sequences, around 16% of them detected once, and 12% sits in the top ten. Time point of the sample: newly diagnosed GD, antithyroid drugs for less than 3 months. PBMCs were the source of the RNA used for TCR sequencing. This sample was also put to use in a study of T cells in Graves' hyperthyroidism and ophthalmopathy. That report notes: The TCR CDR3 was amplified in a first-round RT-PCR using the HTBI primer set.

This clonotype was sampled from a man between 18 and 35 years old with Graves disease. Sequencing used peripheral blood mononuclear cells (PBMCs), obtained at new diagnosis, from a patient treated with antithyroid drugs.

CDR3 DNA: TGTGCCAGCAGCTTAGGCCGGGCAGGGGATGGCTATGGCTACACCTTC. Protein sequence: CASSLGRAGDGYGYTF. This chain joins TRBV11-2 and TRBJ1-2, with D possibly TRBD1 on 6 matching bases. The CDR3 contains 16 residues. V lost 1 base and J lost 4, with 16 bases in between. Germline CDR1 and CDR2: SGHAT and FQNNGV.